This is a list of T cell receptor beta chains from one sample in a study of T cells after yellow fever vaccination. TCRdb redid the calling of the 5' RACE reads with MiXCR, one entry per CDR3 protein. The sample shows approximately 300,000 distinct CDR3 sequences, about 6.6% of them seen only once. Sequencing used PBMCs, obtained around 45 days after the first yellow fever vaccination. Receptor source: a young man who received the YFV17D yellow fever vaccine. Both conserved end residues are part of each CDR3. D genes are given only for firm matches. Size tells how often a clone was seen (once, few, many) or the class of an expanded clone, and some rows leave it out.

TRBV5-4,many,NA,TRBJ1-2,CASSLGQNYLLQRGYTF,TGTGCCAGCAGCTTGGGGCAGAATTACCTACTTCAGCGGGGCTACACCTTC
TRBV9,many,NA,TRBJ2-3,CASSEAGVPDTQYF,TGTGCCAGCAGCGAGGCGGGTGTACCAGATACGCAGTATTTT
TRBV6-5,few,NA,TRBJ1-6,CASSYGPSYNSPLHF,TGTGCCAGCAGTTACGGTCCCTCCTATAATTCACCCCTCCACTTT
TRBV4-3,few,TRBD1,TRBJ1-4,CASSHSPGQGNEKLFF,TGCGCCAGCAGCCACTCGCCGGGACAGGGGAATGAAAAACTGTTTTTT
TRBV20-1,NA,NA,TRBJ1-6,CSARDLGKSPLHF,TGCAGTGCTAGAGATCTGGGTAAATCACCCCTCCACTTT
TRBV7-2,many,NA,TRBJ2-3,CASSPMGLGTDTQYF,TGTGCCAGCAGCCCCATGGGCCTAGGCACAGATACGCAGTATTTT
TRBV20-1,few,NA,TRBJ1-1,CSAYRAGDTEAFF,TGCAGTGCTTACAGGGCGGGGGACACTGAAGCTTTCTTT
TRBV12-3/TRBV12-4,many,TRBD1,TRBJ2-3,CASSRQGASDTQYF,TGTGCCAGCAGTCGACAGGGGGCAAGTGATACGCAGTATTTT
TRBV4-3,NA,TRBD2,TRBJ2-1,CASSQAASGGIDNEQFF,TGCGCCAGCAGCCAAGCGGCTAGCGGGGGGATAGACAATGAGCAGTTCTTC
TRBV6-2/TRBV6-3,few,NA,TRBJ2-4,CASAPQENIQYF,TGTGCCAGCGCGCCTCAGGAAAACATTCAGTACTTC
TRBV20-1,NA,NA,TRBJ1-6,CSARDRTGSNSPLHF,TGCAGTGCTAGAGATCGGACCGGGAGCAATTCACCCCTCCACTTT
TRBV6-2/TRBV6-3,few,TRBD1,TRBJ1-5,CASSRDRGTNQPQHF,TGTGCCAGCAGTCGCGACAGGGGTACCAATCAGCCCCAGCATTTT
TRBV10-3,few,NA,TRBJ1-6,CAPDGGGNSPLHF,TGTGCCCCCGACGGCGGGGGAAATTCACCCCTCCACTTT
TRBV15,few,NA,TRBJ1-2,CATSRDRIYGYTF,TGTGCCACCAGCAGAGACAGGATCTATGGCTACACCTTC
TRBV7-9,many,TRBD2,TRBJ2-1,CASSFLAGGHNEQFF,TGTGCCAGCAGCTTCCTAGCGGGGGGGCACAATGAGCAGTTCTTC
TRBV5-1,many,NA,TRBJ2-2,CATPTVGDTGELFF,TGCGCCACCCCGACCGTTGGGGACACCGGGGAGCTGTTTTTT
TRBV4-1,few,NA,TRBJ2-4,CASRQEQGSRAKNIQYF,TGCGCCAGCAGGCAGGAACAGGGAAGTCGGGCCAAAAACATTCAGTACTTC
TRBV7-9,NA,TRBD1,TRBJ1-1,CASSLADRGDTKAFF,TGTGCCAGCAGCTTAGCGGACAGGGGGGACACTAAAGCTTTCTTT
TRBV5-1,few,NA,TRBJ1-3,CASSLWDTDRRSGNTIYF,TGCGCCAGCAGCCTTTGGGACACGGACAGACGCTCTGGAAACACCATATATTTT
TRBV5-1,NA,TRBD2,TRBJ2-7,CASSNPSGGYEQYF,TGCGCCAGCAGCAACCCCAGCGGGGGGTACGAGCAGTACTTC
TRBV4-2,few,TRBD2,TRBJ2-1,CASSQGLAVLYNEQFF,TGTGCCAGCAGCCAGGGACTAGCGGTCCTCTACAATGAGCAGTTCTTC
TRBV12-3/TRBV12-4,many,TRBD1,TRBJ2-2,CASRTGLNTGELFF,TGTGCCAGCAGGACAGGGCTAAACACCGGGGAGCTGTTTTTT
TRBV7-2,many,TRBD2,TRBJ2-1,CASSLRLAGSNEQFF,TGTGCCAGCAGCCTTAGGTTAGCGGGGAGTAATGAGCAGTTCTTC
TRBV5-4,few,NA,TRBJ2-3,CASSLTEADTQYF,TGTGCCAGCAGCTTGACAGAGGCAGATACGCAGTATTTT
TRBV4-1,few,NA,TRBJ2-1,CASSQGFSYNEQFF,TGCGCCAGCAGCCAGGGATTTTCCTACAATGAGCAGTTCTTC
TRBV12-3/TRBV12-4,many,TRBD1,TRBJ2-7,CASSPGGPGEQYF,TGTGCCAGCAGTCCAGGGGGCCCCGGCGAGCAGTACTTC
TRBV4-1,many,TRBD2,TRBJ2-5,CASSQDNGGGETQYF,TGCGCCAGCAGCCAAGATAATGGCGGGGGTGAGACCCAGTACTTC
TRBV20-1,few,NA,TRBJ2-1,CSAPTRVENNEQFF,TGCAGTGCTCCGACGAGGGTGGAGAACAATGAGCAGTTCTTC
TRBV7-9,few,TRBD1,TRBJ2-5,CASSGTGTGDQETQYF,TGTGCCAGCAGCGGAACCGGGACAGGGGACCAAGAGACCCAGTACTTC
TRBV4-1,few,NA,TRBJ2-7,CASSHNEGSEQYF,TGCGCCAGCAGCCACAACGAGGGTTCCGAGCAGTACTTC
TRBV18,few,NA,TRBJ2-7,CASSPSGRYSYEQYF,TGTGCCAGCTCACCGTCGGGACGGTACTCCTACGAGCAGTACTTC
TRBV11-2,few,TRBD1,TRBJ2-7,CASSLNDWGQGAFEQYF,TGTGCCAGCAGCTTAAATGACTGGGGACAGGGGGCATTCGAGCAGTACTTC
TRBV27,NA,NA,TRBJ2-1,CASSSIFSAGPSYNEQFF,TGTGCCAGCAGTTCAATCTTTAGCGCAGGTCCCTCCTACAATGAGCAGTTCTTC
TRBV20-1,NA,NA,TRBJ2-1,CSARDPAGRYEQFF,TGCAGTGCTAGAGATCCCGCGGGGCGGTATGAGCAGTTCTTC
TRBV6-5,NA,TRBD1,TRBJ2-7,CASSYSRTGDTPGQYF,TGTGCCAGCAGTTACTCAAGGACAGGGGACACTCCGGGGCAGTACTTC
TRBV6-1,many,TRBD2,TRBJ2-1,CASRGLAGDNEQFF,TGTGCCAGCCGCGGACTAGCGGGGGACAATGAGCAGTTCTTC
TRBV24-1,few,NA,TRBJ1-2,CATSDVGVDYGYTF,TGTGCCACCAGTGATGTGGGGGTTGACTATGGCTACACCTTC
TRBV7-2,few,NA,TRBJ2-7,CASSLDKTYEQYF,TGTGCCAGCAGCCTGGACAAAACCTACGAGCAGTACTTC
TRBV5-8,few,NA,TRBJ2-5,CASSWQIIGETQYF,TGTGCCAGCAGCTGGCAGATTATCGGCGAGACCCAGTACTTC
TRBV7-8,few,TRBD1,TRBJ1-5,CASSLGTVHSNQPQHF,TGTGCCAGCAGCCTTGGGACAGTTCATAGCAATCAGCCCCAGCATTTT
TRBV7-2,NA,NA,TRBJ1-2,CASSSRTGYTF,TGTGCCAGCAGCTCCCGAACAGGCTACACCTTC
TRBV29-1,NA,NA,TRBJ1-4,CSVGTLGRDEKLFF,TGCAGCGTTGGTACCCTGGGAAGGGATGAAAAACTGTTTTTT